This TCR beta chain is drawn from a study of shared clonotypes between healthy human individuals (TCRdb year 2020). Concerning the study at large: A couple of women and a few men aged 18 to 49 years were included in the cohort. For each donor, three plates each were used for CD4 naive and CD4 memory, two plates were used for CD8 naive, and one plate was used for CD8 memory. To estimate repertoire size and how much clonotype sharing occurs between individuals, the study deeply sequenced the blood TCR repertoires of five healthy adults. Libraries were prepared and TCR repertoires were sequenced by different laboratories using diverse techniques, in order to increase sequencing depth and limit assay-specific biases. Between about 0.8 and 9 billion PBMCs per donor were obtained by leukapheresis. Findings and caveats that apply to the study as a whole: Incomplete sequencing was indicated by rarefaction of sorted-subset datasets, despite the large sequencing depth. Clonotypes shared by all four sorted-subset donors showed higher generation probabilities than non-shared clonotypes. Naive subsets generally had larger estimated clonotype richness than memory subsets. Pairwise subsampling led to the expectation that sequencing depth would affect the degree of clonotype sharing among donors. Because the study included only a small number of donors, the genetic and exposure-history diversity represented was limited. Sampling was restricted to blood, and TCR repertoires in tissues likely differ from the TCR repertoires found in blood. Sharing across a few donors was observed for about 5% of naive CD4, over 3% of naive CD8, 2% to 2.5% of memory CD4, and over 0.3% of memory CD8 clonotypes.

TCR CDR3 regions were amplified from genomic DNA by multiplex PCR using the deep immunoSEQ assay. Genomic DNA extracted from each cell subset was distributed evenly over all wells of several immunoSEQ 96-well plates, and each plate served as one replicate. For sorted subsets, roughly 200 ng of genomic DNA, equivalent to around 29,000 T cell genomes, went into each replicate PCR. Purified libraries were measured with a Qubit 3.0 fluorometer, size-checked on a Bioanalyzer 2100, and measured again with the KAPA Library Quantification kit. A separate single-read 150-cycle Illumina NextSeq 550 flow cell was used to sequence each immunoSEQ 96-well plate. The paper's processing steps were these. Because only junctional sequences without quality scores were contained in the immunoSEQ output, filtering matching that applied to full-length reads could not be performed. To assign V/J genes and CDR3, sequences were annotated using PyIR, a Python wrapper for IgBLAST v1.9, with IMGT germline references. Any read was removed if the V/J assignment was weak (E-value above 1e-6), the CDR3 was missing, or the read contained stop codons, out-of-frame junctions, or ambiguous translated residues. V3J clonotypes were defined as sequences sharing the same inferred V gene, J gene, and CDR3 amino acid sequence. To compute the percentage overlap between repertoires, the number of shared unique clonotypes was divided by the size of the smaller repertoire. Three approaches were used to assess repertoire richness: RTK rarefaction, the Chao1 estimator, and Recon v2.1 estimates of unobserved clonotypes. Generation probabilities were computed with OLGA for all TCRbeta clonotypes obtained by the gDNA method from several donors. The table was pulled from immuneACCESS by TCRdb, which kept in-frame rearrangements only. Such tables lose some clones; where checked, under half of the loss comes from unresolved V genes, and the rest has no known cause. V, J and clone size derive from that table, while D and trimming were established from the DNA sequence. This sample lists hundreds of thousands of clones; roughly 73% were detected once. The ten largest clonotypes hold around 2% of the sample.

With respect to this clone: Its cognate antigen has yet to be identified. Qualities for individual bases were not recorded, and no much larger clone is one base off.

The CDR3 runs 15 residues from the cysteine to the phenylalanine. Just CDR3 DNA is preserved here, 45 bases in frame from base 1. V trim: 3 bases; J trim: 0 bases; unmatched bases: 4. From a lookup of the germline V gene, CDR1 and CDR2 are SGHTA and FQGNSA. Donors were healthy HIV-negative adults with no recently reported acute infections or vaccinations. All donors were Caucasian adults living in Nashville, Tennessee, USA. Magnetic negative selection was used to enrich CD4+ T cells, after which naive cells were positively selected on CD45RA and the negative fraction became the memory subset. After blood collection by leukapheresis, PBMCs were isolated using Ficoll-Histopaque density gradient centrifugation and then cryopreserved in the vapor phase of liquid nitrogen. Analytical flow cytometry was used to check the purity and quantity of every magnetically sorted T cell population. Genomic DNA was isolated from every sorted fraction and measured by UV absorbance on a Nanodrop 2000c.

What was sequenced was memory CD4+ T cells sorted from blood. In the paper's terms, the cell subset or site label means: CD45RA-negative fraction. The rearranged segments are TRBV7-2 and TRBJ2-7; 8 bases in between match TRBD1. The receptor was isolated from a woman in her 30s in good health. At the DNA level, the sequence is TGTGCCAGCAGCTTCTCCGGGACAGGCTCCTACGAGCAGTACTTC. It codes for CASSFSGTGSYEQYF.